One and the same sample provided the 17 T cell receptor beta chains below, sequenced in a study of breast tumors, draining lymph nodes, adjacent tissues. Axillary draining lymph nodes of breast cancer patients supplied the node samples. TCRdb re-analysed the multiplex PCR reads in MiXCR, keeping a single row per CDR3 protein. The sample yields about 150,000 distinct CDR3 sequences, approximately 29% seen once. Sequences were obtained from axillary lymph node tissue. These receptors were collected from a female donor with breast cancer. Some clones in this sample may be carry-over from other donors' samples.

The J gene is TRBJ1-1, the V gene TRBV18; TRBD1 might be the D (5 bases). Trimming pared 3 bases from V and 4 bases from J, leaving 18 bases between. This CDR3 spans 16 amino acids. CDR1 is KGHSH, CDR2 LQKENI, per germline. The CDR3 sequence is CASSPSLRGGTTEAFF. The CDR3 bases are TGTGCCAGCTCACCGTCCCTCCGGGGGGGTACCACTGAAGCTTTCTTT.

Details on this clonotype: A much more abundant neighbour one base away suggests this may be a read error. The chain joins TRBV6-5 to TRBJ2-7, with a tentative D call TRBD1 (5 bases). V gave up 0 bases and J gave up 3 bases, with 12 bases separating them. Germline lookup yields CDR1 MNHEY and CDR2 SVGAGI. The CDR3 is 15 amino acids. The DNA of the CDR3 is TGTGCCAGCAGTTACTCAGGGGCTCTTTTCTACGAGCAGTACTTC. This translates into CASSYSGALFYEQYF.

This chain joins TRBV10-2 and TRBJ1-5; no reliable D call. The CDR3 is 14 amino acids. Per the germline V gene, CDR1 is WSHSY and CDR2 is SAAADI. Trimming cost V 0 bases and J 4 bases, with 7 bases left between them. CDR3 loop: CASSESGLNQPQHF. CDR3 in DNA: TGCGCCAGCAGTGAGTCGGGGTTAAATCAGCCCCAGCATTTT.

This chain joins TRBV9 and TRBJ1-6, with D perhaps matching TRBD1 (6 bases). CDR1 and CDR2 from the germline V gene are SGDLS and YYNGEE. The CDR3 totals 13 residues. Trimming shortened V by 3 bases and J by 10 bases, and 11 bases separated the two germline ends. CDR3 DNA: TGTGCCAGCAGCGCCAGGACAGACTCACCCCTCCACTTT. It yields the protein CASSARTDSPLHF.

This clonotype was found many times. CDR3 region: CASSLAAHYGYTF. The CDR3 DNA follows: TGCGCCAGCAGCTTGGCGGCGCACTATGGCTACACCTTC. The rearrangement links TRBV5-1 to TRBJ1-2, with D uncertain. Germline assignment: CDR1 SGHRS and CDR2 YFSETQ. This CDR3 contains 13 residues. V lost 0 bases, J lost 3 bases, and 6 bases lay in between. The whole variable domain, remainder taken from reference TRBV5-1 and TRBJ1-2, is KAGVTQTPRYLIKTRGQQVTLSCSPISGHRSVSWYQQTPGQGLQFLFEYFSETQRNKGNFPGRFSGRQFSNSRSEMNVSTLELGDSALYLCASSLAAHYGYTFGSGTRLTVV.

The V call is TRBV2, the J call TRBJ1-4; D unclear. V lost 11 bases, J lost 7 bases, and 14 bases lay in between. The CDR3 runs to 12 residues. Germline loops: CDR1 SNHLY, CDR2 FYNNEI. Here the CDR3 DNA reads TGTGCCGGTAGGGTGAGAAGTGAAAAACTGTTTTTT. Its protein is CAGRVRSEKLFF. Supplemented by reference TRBV2 and TRBJ1-4, the full variable domain reads EPEVTQTPSHQVTQMGQEVILRCVPISNHLYFYWYRQILGQKVEFLVSFYNNEISEKSEIFDDQFSVERPDGSNFTLKIRSTKLEDSAMYFCAGRVRSEKLFFGSGTQLSVL.

In this sample, this clonotype turned up many times. This sequence joins TRBV20-1 and TRBJ2-5; D unresolved. Germline CDR1 and CDR2: DFQATT and SNEGSKA (reference sequence). V was trimmed by 3 bases and J by 5 bases, leaving 10 bases between them. This CDR3 spans 12 amino acids. CDR3 DNA: TGCAGTGCTAGTCATAGCTGGGAGACCCAGTACTTC. Protein: CSASHSWETQYF.

This clonotype was detected many times. The chain recombines TRBV6-6 with TRBJ1-2; the D gene is possibly TRBD1 (6 bases). Trimming took 0 bases from V and 7 from J, leaving 12 bases between them. The CDR3 is 14 residues long. Germline-derived CDR1 and CDR2 are MNHNY and SVGAGI (reference sequence). The CDR3 is CASSYSGGNGGYTF. The CDR3 DNA reads as TGTGCCAGCAGTTACTCAGGGGGGAATGGTGGCTACACCTTC.

The chain uses TRBV7-2 and TRBJ2-7; 8 nucleotides align to TRBD2. Germline V lookup: CDR1 SGHTA, CDR2 FQGNSA. This CDR3 has 15 residues. The junction had 15 bases not matched to a gene; V was cut back by 5 bases and J by 9 bases. The CDR3 bases are TGTGCCAGCAGCCCCCGGTTAGCGGGGACCTATACGCAGTACGTC. Its protein product is CASSPRLAGTYTQYV.

Only one count was recorded for this clonotype. This chain connects TRBV20-1 to TRBJ1-4, with D unclear. Trimming left V 2 bases short and J 6 bases short, with 10 bases between. Per the germline V gene, CDR1 is DFQATT and CDR2 is SNEGSKA (reference sequence). The CDR3 extends over 13 amino acids. CDR3 amino acids: CSARTSGDEKLFF. The DNA for the CDR3 is TGCAGTGCTAGAACGTCGGGAGATGAAAAACTGTTTTTT.

This clonotype showed up just a few times. A single base separates this from a much larger clone, so it may be a read error. The chain joins TRBV7-2 to TRBJ2-7; perhaps D is TRBD1 or TRBD2 (7 bases each). Germline values: CDR1 SGHTA, CDR2 FQGNSA. The CDR3 extends over 16 amino acids. Between the trimmed V and J ends, which lost 1 base and 4 bases, there was a span of 17 bases. CDR3 protein: CASSLGSNRGGYEQYF. In nucleotides, the CDR3 is TGTGCCAGCAGCTTAGGGAGTAACAGGGGAGGGTACGAGCAGTACTTC.

In this sample, this clonotype turned up many times. This chain uses TRBV6-1 with TRBJ1-5; TRBD1 matches at 8 bases. The CDR3 is made up of 15 amino acids. Germline lookup yields CDR1 MNHNS and CDR2 SASEGT. V shed 2 bases, J shed 2 bases, and the junction held 2 bases outside the gene matches. The CDR3 DNA sequence: TGTGCCAGCAGTGAATCAGGGGGCCGCAATCAGCCCCAGCATTTT. It codes for CASSESGGRNQPQHF.

There are many counts of this clonotype. The chain carries TRBV30 and TRBJ1-2; D gene ambiguous. Germline CDR1 and CDR2: GTSNPN and SVGIG (reference sequence). Trimming pared 2 bases from V and 1 base from J, leaving 20 bases between. The CDR3 has 17 residues. The CDR3 is CAWSSGNLVVSNYGYTF. The CDR3 coding sequence is TGTGCCTGGAGTTCGGGGAATTTGGTAGTCAGTAACTATGGCTACACCTTC.

The V call is TRBV7-2, the J call TRBJ2-1, with 7 bases aligning to TRBD2. The germline CDR1 and CDR2 sequences are SGHTA and FQGNSA. The CDR3 is made up of 15 amino acids. Trimming at V came to 1 base and at J to 10 bases, leaving 10 bases not matched to a gene. CDR3 coding DNA: TGTGCCAGCAGCTTAGAGCGGGGACGGGGGTCGGAGCAGTTCTTC. It is translated as CASSLERGRGSEQFF.

This clonotype has a count of ten or more. J is TRBJ2-5 and V is TRBV29-1; TRBD2 matches at 8 bases. Germline V CDR1 and CDR2: SQVTM, ANQGSEA. CDR3 length: 14 residues. V trimming: 4 bases; J trimming: 1 base; junction bases outside the gene matches: 5. The CDR3: CSVVLAGPQETQYF. DNA of the CDR3: TGCAGCGTTGTATTAGCGGGGCCCCAAGAGACCCAGTACTTC.

This clonotype was seen many times. The chain employs TRBV5-1 and TRBJ1-1; 10 bases map to TRBD1. The J segment lost 10 bases and the V segment lost 4 bases, leaving 10 bases of the junction unmatched. The CDR3 sequence is 14 residues long. Germline V CDR1 and CDR2: SGHRS, YFSETQ. CDR3 sequence (DNA): TGCGCCAGCAGCGCAGGACAGGGGGTGTTAACAGCTTTCTTT. It translates to CASSAGQGVLTAFF.

This sequence joins TRBV12-5 and TRBJ1-1; D remains ambiguous. CDR1 and CDR2 from the germline V gene are LGHNT and FRNRAP. This CDR3 has 13 residues. Trimming took 0 bases from V and 0 from J, leaving 2 bases between them. Here the CDR3 DNA reads TGTGCTAGTGGTTTGGTACTGAACACTGAAGCTTTCTTT. Its translation is CASGLVLNTEAFF.